The 12 T cell receptor beta chains in this list originate from one sample, sequenced in a study of blood T cell repertoires in COVID-19. The data were produced by immunoSEQ multiplex PCR, yet TCRdb's version contains in-frame clones alone and is incomplete. The data show hundreds of thousands of clones, approximately 88% seen once. The sequenced sample consisted of peripheral blood. These receptors all stem from a man in his 60s who had recovered from COVID-19.

The gene calls are TRBV30 and TRBJ2-3; 8 nucleotides line up with TRBD1. V shed 5 bases, J shed 0 bases, and the junction held 1 base outside the gene matches. The CDR3 is 13 residues long. Germline V gives CDR1 GTSNPN, CDR2 SVGIG (reference sequence). This CDR3 reads CAWDRGSTDTQYF. The CDR3 DNA reads TGTGCCTGGGACAGGGGCAGCACAGATACGCAGTATTTT.

The chain is built from TRBV6-5 and TRBJ1-5, with D unclear. This CDR3 spans 14 amino acids. In germline, CDR1 is MNHEY, CDR2 SVGAGI. With 6 bases removed from V and 7 bases from J, the gap between germline ends came to 16 bases. In DNA, the CDR3 is TGTGCCAGCAGCCGCGGGAGGGTGGTACAGCCCCAGCATTTT. Amino acids: CASSRGRVVQPQHF.

This chain links TRBV7-2 with TRBJ1-3; D is unresolved. Trimming cost V 3 bases and J 0 bases, with 9 bases left between them. This CDR3 has 15 amino acids. Germline V gene lookup returns CDR1 SGHTA and CDR2 FQGNSA. The CDR3, as DNA: TGTGCCAGCAGCTTCTACGGTGACTCTGGAAACACCATATATTTT. Its translation is CASSFYGDSGNTIYF.

The chain employs TRBV19 and TRBJ2-3, with 8 bases identical to TRBD1. CDR1 is LNHDA, CDR2 SQIVND, per germline (reference sequence). V shed 3 bases, J shed 3 bases, and the junction held 2 bases outside the gene matches. This CDR3 has 14 amino acids. CDR3 in DNA: TGTGCCAGTAGTATGACAGGGGATACAGATACGCAGTATTTT. It specifies CASSMTGDTDTQYF.

The chain couples TRBV19 to TRBJ1-5, with 7 bases matching TRBD1. Germline CDR1 is LNHDA and CDR2 is SQIVND (reference sequence). The CDR3 is 15 residues long. J gave up 9 bases and V 5 bases, and 13 bases lay outside the gene matches. CDR3 nucleotides: TGTGCCAGTAGTTTGATAGTATCACAGGGGTTGCCCCAGCATTTT. This codes for CASSLIVSQGLPQHF.

The chain is built from TRBV19 and TRBJ1-4; D is perhaps TRBD1 (6 bases). CDR3 size: 15 residues. Between the trimmed V and J ends, which lost 5 bases and 5 bases, there was a span of 15 bases. Germline loops: CDR1 LNHDA, CDR2 SQIVND (reference sequence). The CDR3 region has the DNA TGTGCCAGTAGTGCCCGGACAGCTACAAATGAAAAACTGTTTTTT. Protein product: CASSARTATNEKLFF.

The chain carries TRBV3-1 (or the pseudogene TRBV3-2) and TRBJ2-1; 9 bases are shared with TRBD2. The J segment lost 2 bases and the V segment lost 3 bases, leaving 11 bases of the junction unmatched. The CDR3 is made up of 18 amino acids. Germline values: CDR1 LGHDT, CDR2 YNNKEL (reference sequence). The CDR3 region has the DNA TGTGCCAGCAGCCAGGTGGCTAGCGGGGAATTCACCTACAATGAGCAGTTCTTC. This encodes CASSQVASGEFTYNEQFF.

The chain has TRBV4-2 and TRBJ1-1; TRBD1 matches 7 bases. Germline lookup yields CDR1 LGHNA and CDR2 YNFKEQ. The CDR3 spans 18 residues. The V and J ends lost 1 base and 3 bases, in that order; junction bases with no gene match: 14. The CDR3 reads CASSQVGSRQGEDTEAFF. CDR3 nucleotides: TGTGCCAGCAGCCAAGTGGGCTCGCGGCAGGGGGAGGACACTGAAGCTTTCTTT.

V and J are TRBV9 and TRBJ1-6, with TRBD1 matching 7 bases. After removal of 4 bases from V and 6 bases from J, the junction contained 10 bases not matched to a gene. The CDR3 has 16 residues. Germline V gives CDR1 SGDLS, CDR2 YYNGEE. CDR3 protein: CASSPGRGEINSPLHF. As DNA, the CDR3 is TGTGCCAGCAGCCCCGGCAGGGGGGAAATTAATTCACCCCTCCACTTT.

The genes are TRBV9 and TRBJ2-3; the match to TRBD2 covers 10 bases. CDR1 is SGDLS and CDR2 is YYNGEE in the germline V gene. The CDR3 runs 14 residues. V trimming: 6 bases; J trimming: 5 bases; junction bases outside the gene matches: 6. CDR3 nucleotides: TGTGCCAGCAACCAGCGGGGGGGCCAAGATACGCAGTATTTT. Encoded protein: CASNQRGGQDTQYF.

As concerns this clone: This sample also contains other DNA sequences that code for the same CDR3. The chain employs TRBV9 and TRBJ2-5; a weak D match, TRBD2 (5 bases). V lost 4 bases and J lost 4, with 11 bases in between. From germline, CDR1 is SGDLS and CDR2 YYNGEE. The CDR3 spans 13 residues. The CDR3 coding sequence is TGTGCCAGCAGCCTAGCCCGGGGAGAGACCCAGTACTTC. Residues: CASSLARGETQYF.

This clone appeared a single time. The V gene is TRBV27, the J gene TRBJ2-6; possibly TRBD2 for D (6 bases). The V gene lost 1 base and the J gene lost 2 bases, with 15 bases spanning the gap. Germline values: CDR1 MNHEY, CDR2 SMNVEV (reference sequence). This CDR3 has 18 amino acids. The CDR3 nucleotides are TGTGCCAGCAGTTTATACGGAGGGCTACCACCTGGGGCCAACGTCCTGACTTTC. Encoded protein: CASSLYGGLPPGANVLTF.